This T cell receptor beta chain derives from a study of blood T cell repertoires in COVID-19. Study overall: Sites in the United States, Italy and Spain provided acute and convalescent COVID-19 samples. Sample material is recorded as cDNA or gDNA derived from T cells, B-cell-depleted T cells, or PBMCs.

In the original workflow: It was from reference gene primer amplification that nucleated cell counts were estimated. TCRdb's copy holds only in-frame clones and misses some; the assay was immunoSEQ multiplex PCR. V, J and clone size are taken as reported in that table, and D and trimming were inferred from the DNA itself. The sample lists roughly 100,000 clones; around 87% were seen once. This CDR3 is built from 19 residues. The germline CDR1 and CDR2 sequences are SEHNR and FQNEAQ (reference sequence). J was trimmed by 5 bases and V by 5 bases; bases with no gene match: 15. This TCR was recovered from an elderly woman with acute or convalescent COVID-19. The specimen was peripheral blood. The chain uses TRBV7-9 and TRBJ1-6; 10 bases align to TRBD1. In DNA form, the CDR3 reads TGTGCCAGCAGCACATCTCCCCGGGACAGGGGTTCGGATAATTCACCCCTCCACTTT. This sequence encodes CASSTSPRDRGSDNSPLHF.